This is a list of T cell receptor beta chains from one sample in a study of blood T cell repertoires in COVID-19. The table came from immunoSEQ multiplex PCR; TCRdb's copy has only in-frame clones and leaves some out. The sample consists of 90,000 to 150,000 clones, 85% to 90% of them appearing once. Sequencing was carried out using peripheral blood. The source is a woman in her fifties or sixties with acute or convalescent COVID-19. Each CDR3 is given with its conserved first and last residue. D genes are given only for firm matches. Clone size, where shown, is once, few, many, or a class for clones that have expanded.

length	V	D	size	J	DNA	CDR3
15	TRBV5-1	-	-	TRBJ2-2	TGCGCCAGCAGCTTGGGTGGCAGGGAAATCGGGGAGCTGTTTTTT	CASSLGGREIGELFF
13	TRBV7-2	TRBD2	-	TRBJ2-7	TGTGCCAGCAAGAAGGGCGGGAGGGCCGAGCAGTACTTC	CASKKGGRAEQYF
13	TRBV11-3	TRBD1	-	TRBJ2-1	TGTGCCAGCAGCCAAGGACCGGACAGGGGGCAGTTCTTC	CASSQGPDRGQFF
14	TRBV11-2	-	-	TRBJ1-4	TGTGCCAGCAGCTTAGGGCAGGGGAGCCGAAAACTGTTTTTT	CASSLGQGSRKLFF
14	TRBV7-2	-	-	TRBJ1-1	TGTGCCAGCAGCTTAAGCGCGGGAGACACTGAAGCTTTCTTT	CASSLSAGDTEAFF
13	TRBV2	TRBD1	-	TRBJ1-5	TGTGCCAGCAATGGACAGGGCGATCAGCCCCAGCATTTT	CASNGQGDQPQHF
12	TRBV13	-	-	TRBJ2-7	TGTGCCAGCAGAAAGGGGACCTACGAGCAGTACTTC	CASRKGTYEQYF
13	TRBV12-5	-	-	TRBJ2-5	TGTGCTAGTGGTTTGGGACAGTCGGAGACCCAGTACTTC	CASGLGQSETQYF
15	TRBV6-1	-	once	TRBJ1-1	TGTGCCAGCAGTGAATTTTCCAGAATGAACACTGAAGCTTTCTTT	CASSEFSRMNTEAFF
16	TRBV10-3	TRBD1	-	TRBJ1-3	TGTGCCATCAGTGATAAAGGGACAGGGCCTGGAAACACCATATATTTT	CAISDKGTGPGNTIYF
17	TRBV6-2/TRBV6-3	TRBD1	-	TRBJ1-5	TGTGCCAGCAGTTTCCCCCCGGGACAGGGGACAAATCAGCCCCAGCATTTT	CASSFPPGQGTNQPQHF
15	TRBV5-6	TRBD1	-	TRBJ2-7	TGTGCCAGCAGCACAAGGACAGGGGGTTCCTACGAGCAGTACTTC	CASSTRTGGSYEQYF
16	TRBV19	TRBD1	-	TRBJ1-5	TGTGCCAGTAGTATCCTCCGGGGACAGGGGAATCAGCCCCAGCATTTT	CASSILRGQGNQPQHF
16	TRBV18	TRBD2	-	TRBJ2-5	TGTGCCAGCTCACCACCTACTAGCGCACTCTCGGAGACCCAGTACTTC	CASSPPTSALSETQYF
16	TRBV12-5	TRBD1	once	TRBJ1-5	TGTGCTAGTGGTTTTACCGGGACAGGGAGCAATCAGCCCCAGCATTTT	CASGFTGTGSNQPQHF
13	TRBV5-4	-	-	TRBJ2-3	TGTGCCAGCAGCTTGGCCTCCGGAGATACGCAGTATTTT	CASSLASGDTQYF
15	TRBV6-1	-	few	TRBJ2-3	TGTGCCAGCAGTGACCCAACAGGGATTACAGATACGCAGTATTTT	CASSDPTGITDTQYF
11	TRBV6-5	-	few	TRBJ1-2	TGTGCCAGCAGGGAGAACTATGGCTACACCTTC	CASRENYGYTF
14	TRBV5-1	-	-	TRBJ1-2	TGCGCCAGCAGCTTAGGGGTAGCTAACTATGGCTACACCTTC	CASSLGVANYGYTF
14	TRBV11-3	-	-	TRBJ2-3	TGTGCCAGCAGGAGGGGGGGGCTTGGAGATACGCAGTATTTT	CASRRGGLGDTQYF
15	TRBV11-2	TRBD2	-	TRBJ2-7	TGTGCCAGCAGCCATAGGCGGGGGGCGGGCTACGAGCAGTACTTC	CASSHRRGAGYEQYF
11	TRBV20-1	TRBD2	-	TRBJ2-5	TGCAGTGCTAGGACTAGCGAGACCCAGTACTTC	CSARTSETQYF
13	TRBV10-3	-	-	TRBJ2-7	TGTGCCGCGACTAGGCAGAGAGACTACGAGCAGTACTTC	CAATRQRDYEQYF
14	TRBV15	-	-	TRBJ1-2	TGTGCCACCAGCAGGAACCGGGGGGCCTATGGCTACACCTTC	CATSRNRGAYGYTF
15	TRBV7-9	-	-	TRBJ2-1	TGTGCCAGCAGCCCCTCCCCCCGGAGGGCAAGTGAGCAGTTCTTC	CASSPSPRRASEQFF
14	TRBV19	-	-	TRBJ2-2	TGTGCCAGTAGTCTACAGGCGAACACCGGGGAGCTGTTTTTT	CASSLQANTGELFF
15	TRBV6-2/TRBV6-3	-	-	TRBJ2-7	TGTGCCAGCAGGCCTCAGGGTACGGTGGGTTACGAGCAGTACTTC	CASRPQGTVGYEQYF
14	TRBV5-3	TRBD1	-	TRBJ1-2	TGTGCCAGAACACCGAACAGGGGCAACTATGGCTACACCTTC	CARTPNRGNYGYTF
13	TRBV19	TRBD1	-	TRBJ2-5	TGTGCCAGTAAGGGGACAGGGGTCGAGACCCAGTACTTC	CASKGTGVETQYF
16	TRBV7-2	TRBD1	once	TRBJ1-6	TGTGCCAGCAGCGACAGGGGGCGCGGCTATAATTCACCCCTCCACTTT	CASSDRGRGYNSPLHF
17	TRBV19	TRBD1	once	TRBJ1-5	TGTGCCAGTAGTATAGAGGACAGGGGGTACGGCAATCAGCCCCAGCATTTT	CASSIEDRGYGNQPQHF
13	TRBV6-2/TRBV6-3	TRBD2	-	TRBJ2-7	TGTGCCAGCAGCCCCTCGGGGGGGTACGAGCAGTACTTC	CASSPSGGYEQYF
16	TRBV25-1	-	-	TRBJ1-1	TGTGCCAGCAGTGACCCCGGGTTGACAGGTTACACTGAAGCTTTCTTT	CASSDPGLTGYTEAFF
15	TRBV7-2	TRBD1	-	TRBJ2-1	TGTGCCAGCAGTTTCGACCAGGGGGCGTACAATGAGCAGTTCTTC	CASSFDQGAYNEQFF
14	TRBV18	TRBD1	once	TRBJ1-5	TGTGCCAGCTCCCCGGGACAGACCAATCAGCCCCAGCATTTT	CASSPGQTNQPQHF
15	TRBV7-2	-	-	TRBJ1-1	TGTGCCAGCAGCTTATCTTGGACAGCGAACACTGAAGCTTTCTTT	CASSLSWTANTEAFF
14	TRBV4-2	-	-	TRBJ1-3	TGTGCCAGCAGCCAGGGGGGGAACGGAAACACCATATATTTT	CASSQGGNGNTIYF
13	TRBV30	-	-	TRBJ1-2	TGTGCCTGTCGTGCCGAGACAGACTATGGCTACACCTTC	CACRAETDYGYTF
14	TRBV11-2	TRBD1	-	TRBJ1-1	TGTGCCAGCAGCCCCCTTGTTCGGGACAGAGGAGCTTTCTTT	CASSPLVRDRGAFF
17	TRBV21-1	-	-	TRBJ2-1	TGTGCCAGCAGCTGCCGGGGAACGGGAGTCAACGACAATGAGCAGTTCTTC	CASSCRGTGVNDNEQFF
14	TRBV14	TRBD2	-	TRBJ2-7	TGTGCCAGCAGCCATAGCGGGAGGGCCAACGAGCAGTACTTC	CASSHSGRANEQYF
13	TRBV14	-	once	TRBJ1-2	TGTGCCAGCAGCCAAGGACTGAACTATGGCTACACCTTC	CASSQGLNYGYTF
15	TRBV18	TRBD1	-	TRBJ1-1	TGTGCCAGCTCACCCCAGACAGGGGCGAACACTGAAGCTTTCTTT	CASSPQTGANTEAFF
14	TRBV7-9	-	-	TRBJ2-5	TGTGCCAGCAGCCCCACCGGGACAAAAGAGACCCAGTACTTC	CASSPTGTKETQYF
14	TRBV7-9	-	-	TRBJ1-5	TGTGCCAGCAGCGTGGGGGGGGGCAATCAGCCCCAGCATTTT	CASSVGGGNQPQHF
14	TRBV11-3	-	-	TRBJ1-1	TGTGCCAGCAGCCAAGGGGGACAGAACACTGAAGCTTTCTTT	CASSQGGQNTEAFF
15	TRBV6-5	TRBD1	-	TRBJ1-5	TGTGCCAGCAGCCGGACAGGGGGGGGCAATCAGCCCCAGCATTTT	CASSRTGGGNQPQHF